One sample yielded the 13 T cell receptor beta chains listed below, sequenced in a study of radiation and T cells in renal cell carcinoma. As for time point: blood 2 weeks post-SBRT. Treatment given: 15 Gy SBRT to primary tumor, nephrectomy 4 weeks later. Method: immunoSEQ multiplex PCR; TCRdb's copy keeps in-frame clones and lacks some. The sample has 100,000 to 150,000 clones; around 80% are singletons. Sequencing was performed on blood, taken from a patient whose treatment included radiotherapy and nephrectomy. The receptors derive from a man in his fifties or sixties with renal cell carcinoma.

About this clone itself: One junction end disagrees with the germline gene, perhaps due to a read error. The chain carries TRBV7-8 and TRBJ2-5; D uncertain. This CDR3 contains 9 residues. Germline CDR1 and CDR2: SGHVS and FQNEAQ. The CDR3 protein is CASSLDTDF. The CDR3 DNA sequence: TGTGCCAGCAGCTTAGACACAGACTTC.

This clone appeared a single time. The V call is TRBV5-1, the J call TRBJ2-5; D uncertain. V was clipped by 0 bases and J by 5 bases, with 5 bases between them. CDR1 and CDR2 (germline): SGHRS, YFSETQ. The CDR3 contains 12 residues. The CDR3 sequence is CASSLVWETQYF. The CDR3 DNA follows: TGCGCCAGCAGCTTGGTGTGGGAGACCCAGTACTTC. Full variable domain (missing parts from reference TRBV5-1 and TRBJ2-5): KAGVTQTPRYLIKTRGQQVTLSCSPISGHRSVSWYQQTPGQGLQFLFEYFSETQRNKGNFPGRFSGRQFSNSRSEMNVSTLELGDSALYLCASSLVWETQYFGPGTRLLVL.

The chain carries TRBV4-2 and TRBJ2-1, with D possibly matching TRBD2 (6 bases). CDR3 size: 15 residues. Per germline, CDR1 LGHNA and CDR2 YNFKEQ. V dropped 2 bases and J dropped 4 bases, with 12 bases sitting between them. The DNA for the CDR3 is TGTGCCAGCAGCCAAACCCCTAGCGTATACAATGAGCAGTTCTTC. Its translation: CASSQTPSVYNEQFF.

A few counts support this clone. The gene calls are TRBV5-1 and TRBJ1-3; D gene unclear. Between the trimmed V and J ends, which lost 4 bases and 4 bases, there was a span of 9 bases. Germline lookup yields CDR1 SGHRS and CDR2 YFSETQ. The CDR3 consists of 13 residues. The CDR3, as DNA: TGCGCCAGCAGCGAGGGTAACGGAAACACCATATATTTT. It translates to CASSEGNGNTIYF.

In this sample, this clone turned up a few times. The CDR3 here is CASSSLGTEQFF. In DNA, the CDR3 is TGTGCCAGCAGCTCGTTAGGTACTGAGCAGTTCTTC. The chain employs TRBV7-9 and TRBJ2-1, with no clear D. The CDR3 runs 12 residues. V lost 4 bases and J 9 bases, leaving 10 bases between the germline ends. The germline V gene encodes CDR1 SEHNR and CDR2 FQNEAQ (reference sequence).

This chain links TRBV2 with TRBJ2-6; 7 bases are a match to TRBD1. This CDR3 comprises 16 residues. Germline V gene lookup returns CDR1 SNHLY and CDR2 FYNNEI. V shed 6 bases, J shed 0 bases, and the junction held 5 bases outside the gene matches. The CDR3 sequence: CASSRDSGSGANVLTF. The DNA for the CDR3 is TGTGCCAGCAGCCGGGACAGCGGCTCTGGGGCCAACGTCCTGACTTTC. Filled out from reference TRBV2 and TRBJ2-6, the complete variable domain reads EPEVTQTPSHQVTQMGQEVILRCVPISNHLYFYWYRQILGQKVEFLVSFYNNEISEKSEIFDDQFSVERPDGSNFTLKIRSTKLEDSAMYFCASSRDSGSGANVLTFGAGSRLTVL.

This clone was observed once. The V call is TRBV10-3, the J call TRBJ2-2, with unresolved D. The germline CDR1 and CDR2 sequences are ENHRY and SYGVKD. The CDR3 runs 13 residues. V lost 7 bases and J 6 bases, leaving 12 bases between the germline ends. The chain's CDR3 is CAINANSAGELFF. CDR3 DNA: TGTGCCATCAACGCTAACTCCGCCGGGGAGCTGTTTTTT.

This chain joins TRBV6-5 and TRBJ2-7, with 8 bases lining up with TRBD1. Germline V gene lookup returns CDR1 MNHEY and CDR2 SVGAGI. Trimming took 10 bases from V and 2 from J; bases not matched to a gene: 4. This CDR3 is 12 amino acids long. CDR3 nucleotide sequence: TGTGCCACCCGACAGGGGACCTACGAGCAGTACTTC. Encoded protein: CATRQGTYEQYF.

J is TRBJ1-2 and V is TRBV28, with 9 bases that match TRBD1. The CDR3 totals 15 residues. V shed 4 bases, J shed 5 bases, and the junction held 8 bases outside the gene matches. Germline CDR1 reads MDHEN; CDR2 reads SYDVKM. CDR3 nucleotides: TGTGCCAGCAGTTCTGGGGACAGGGCGATGTATGGCTACACCTTC. Translation gives CASSSGDRAMYGYTF.

This chain uses TRBV7-2 with TRBJ1-4; D not resolved. The CDR3 spans 13 residues. CDR1 is SGHTA, CDR2 FQGNSA, per germline. The V and J ends lost 2 bases and 8 bases respectively, with 9 bases between them. Here the CDR3 DNA reads TGTGCCAGCAGCTTAAGGTCGGGGGAAAAACTGTTTTTT. Amino acid sequence: CASSLRSGEKLFF.

This clone came up once. The chain links TRBV7-6 to TRBJ2-2; D may match TRBD1 or TRBD2 (6 bases each). Trimming cost V 5 bases and J 6 bases, with 22 bases left between them. Germline CDR1 and CDR2: SGHVS and FNYEAQ. The length of the CDR3 is 17 residues. The CDR3 reads CASSPVSGAEGAGELFF. In DNA, the CDR3 is TGTGCCAGCAGCCCCGTGTCAGGGGCGGAGGGGGCCGGGGAGCTGTTTTTT.

This chain joins TRBV10-2 and TRBJ1-1; TRBD1 matches 8 bases. CDR1 and CDR2 from the germline V gene are WSHSY and SAAADI. The CDR3 runs to 15 residues. Trimming at V came to 2 bases and at J to 5 bases, leaving 7 bases not matched to a gene. Here the CDR3 DNA reads TGCGCCAGCAGTGAGATAGGACAGGGTGGAACTGAAGCTTTCTTT. Its translation is CASSEIGQGGTEAFF.

The CDR3 DNA is TGTGCCAGCAGCTTAGTTTTCTCTGGCACAGATACGCAGTATTTT. Its protein product is CASSLVFSGTDTQYF. V and J are TRBV7-2 and TRBJ2-3; D gene uncertain. V lost 1 base, J lost 1 base, and 9 bases lay in between. The CDR3 has 15 amino acids. The germline gives CDR1 SGHTA, CDR2 FQGNSA.